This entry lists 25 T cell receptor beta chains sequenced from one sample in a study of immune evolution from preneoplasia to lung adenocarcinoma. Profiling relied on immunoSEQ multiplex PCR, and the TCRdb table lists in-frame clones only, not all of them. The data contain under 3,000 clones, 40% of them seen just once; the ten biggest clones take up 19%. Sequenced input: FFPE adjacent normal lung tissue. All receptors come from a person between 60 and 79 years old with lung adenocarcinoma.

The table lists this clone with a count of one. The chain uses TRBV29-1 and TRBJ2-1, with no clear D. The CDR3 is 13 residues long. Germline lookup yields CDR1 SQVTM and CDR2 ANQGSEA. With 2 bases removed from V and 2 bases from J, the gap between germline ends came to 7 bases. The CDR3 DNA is TGCAGCGTTGAATCTACAACCTACAATGAGCAGTTCTTC. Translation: CSVESTTYNEQFF.

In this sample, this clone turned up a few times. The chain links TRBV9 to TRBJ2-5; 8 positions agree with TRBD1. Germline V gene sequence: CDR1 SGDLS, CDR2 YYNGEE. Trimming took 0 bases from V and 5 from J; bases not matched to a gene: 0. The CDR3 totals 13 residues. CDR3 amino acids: CASSVGQGETQYF. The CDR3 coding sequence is TGTGCCAGCAGCGTAGGACAGGGGGAGACCCAGTACTTC. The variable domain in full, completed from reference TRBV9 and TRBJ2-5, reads DSGVTQTPKHLITATGQRVTLRCSPRSGDLSVYWYQQSLDQGLQFLIQYYNGEERAKGNILERFSAQQFPDLHSELNLSSLELGDSALYFCASSVGQGETQYFGPGTRLLVL.

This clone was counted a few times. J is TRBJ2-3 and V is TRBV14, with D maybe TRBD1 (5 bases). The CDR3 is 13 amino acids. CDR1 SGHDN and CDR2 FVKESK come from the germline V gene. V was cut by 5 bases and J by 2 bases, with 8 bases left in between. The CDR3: CASSFRVTDTQYF. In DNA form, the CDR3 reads TGTGCCAGCAGCTTCAGGGTCACAGATACGCAGTATTTT.

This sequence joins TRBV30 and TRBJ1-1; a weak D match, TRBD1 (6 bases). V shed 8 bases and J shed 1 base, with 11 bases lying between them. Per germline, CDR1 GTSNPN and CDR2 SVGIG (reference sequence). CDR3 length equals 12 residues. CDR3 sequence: CAAGHRNTEAFF. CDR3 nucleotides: TGTGCCGCGGGACATAGGAACACTGAAGCTTTCTTT. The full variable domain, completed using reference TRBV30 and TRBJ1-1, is SQTIHQWPATLVQPVGSPLSLECTVEGTSNPNLYWYRQAAGRGLQLLFYSVGIGQISSEVPQNLSASRPQDRQFILSSKKLLLSDSGFYLCAAGHRNTEAFFGQGTRLTVV.

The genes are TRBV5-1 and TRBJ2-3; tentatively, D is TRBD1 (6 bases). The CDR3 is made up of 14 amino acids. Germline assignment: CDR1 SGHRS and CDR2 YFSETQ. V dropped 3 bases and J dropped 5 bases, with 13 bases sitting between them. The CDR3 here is CASSSPTGRDTQYF. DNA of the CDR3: TGCGCCAGCAGCTCCCCGACAGGCCGAGATACGCAGTATTTT.

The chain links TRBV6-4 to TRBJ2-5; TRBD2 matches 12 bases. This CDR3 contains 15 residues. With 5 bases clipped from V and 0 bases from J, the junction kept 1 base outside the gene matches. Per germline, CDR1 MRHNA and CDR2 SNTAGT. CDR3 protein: CASSPSGGDQETQYF. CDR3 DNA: TGTGCCAGCAGTCCTAGCGGGGGGGACCAAGAGACCCAGTACTTC.

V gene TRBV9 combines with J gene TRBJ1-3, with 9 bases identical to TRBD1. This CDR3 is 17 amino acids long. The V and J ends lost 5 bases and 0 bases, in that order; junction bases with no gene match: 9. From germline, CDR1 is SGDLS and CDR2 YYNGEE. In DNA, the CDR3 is TGTGCCAGCAGTACAGGGGGCAGGTCCCGCTCTGGAAACACCATATATTTT. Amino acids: CASSTGGRSRSGNTIYF.

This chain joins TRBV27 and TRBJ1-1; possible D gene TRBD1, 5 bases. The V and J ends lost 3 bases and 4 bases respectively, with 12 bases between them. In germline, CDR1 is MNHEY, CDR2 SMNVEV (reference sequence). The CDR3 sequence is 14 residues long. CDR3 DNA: TGTGCCAGCAGTTTCGGGGGTTTCGGCACTGAAGCTTTCTTT. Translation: CASSFGGFGTEAFF.

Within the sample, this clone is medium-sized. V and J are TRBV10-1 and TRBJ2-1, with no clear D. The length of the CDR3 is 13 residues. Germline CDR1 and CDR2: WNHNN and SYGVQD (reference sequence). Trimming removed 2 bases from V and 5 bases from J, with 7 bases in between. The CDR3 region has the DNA TGCGCCAGCAGTGAGGATCACCACAATGAGCAGTTCTTC. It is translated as CASSEDHHNEQFF.

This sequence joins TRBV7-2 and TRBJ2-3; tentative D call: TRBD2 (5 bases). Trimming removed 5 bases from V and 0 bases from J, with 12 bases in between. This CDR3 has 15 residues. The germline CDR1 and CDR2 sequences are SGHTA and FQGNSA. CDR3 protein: CASSGGLVSTDTQYF. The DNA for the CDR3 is TGTGCCAGCAGCGGAGGCTTGGTAAGCACAGATACGCAGTATTTT.

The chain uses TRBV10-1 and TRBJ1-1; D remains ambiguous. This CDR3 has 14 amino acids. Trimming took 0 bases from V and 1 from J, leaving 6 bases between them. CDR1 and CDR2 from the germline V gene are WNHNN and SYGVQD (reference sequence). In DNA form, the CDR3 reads TGCGCCAGCAGTGAGTCGACTCAGAACACTGAAGCTTTCTTT. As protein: CASSESTQNTEAFF.

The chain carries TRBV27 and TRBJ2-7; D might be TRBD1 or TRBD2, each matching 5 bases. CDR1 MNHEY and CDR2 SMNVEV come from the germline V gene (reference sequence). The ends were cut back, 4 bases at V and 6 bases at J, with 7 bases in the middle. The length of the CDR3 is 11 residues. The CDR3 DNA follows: TGTGCCAGCAGTTGGGGGAGCGAGCAGTACTTC. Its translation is CASSWGSEQYF.

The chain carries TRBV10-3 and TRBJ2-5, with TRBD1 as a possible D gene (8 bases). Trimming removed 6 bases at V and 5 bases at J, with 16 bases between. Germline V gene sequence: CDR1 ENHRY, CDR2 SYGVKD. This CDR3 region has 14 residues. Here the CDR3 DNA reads TGTGCCATCAGGGACGGACAGGGAGGGGAGACCCAGTACTTC. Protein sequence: CAIRDGQGGETQYF.

The CDR3 protein is CASRAEMNTEAFF. The CDR3 coding sequence is TGTGCCAGCAGGGCAGAGATGAACACTGAAGCTTTCTTT. The V gene is TRBV2, the J gene TRBJ1-1; no definite D call. The CDR3 runs 13 residues. Germline V gene lookup returns CDR1 SNHLY and CDR2 FYNNEI. The V gene lost 6 bases and the J gene lost 0 bases, with 8 bases spanning the gap.

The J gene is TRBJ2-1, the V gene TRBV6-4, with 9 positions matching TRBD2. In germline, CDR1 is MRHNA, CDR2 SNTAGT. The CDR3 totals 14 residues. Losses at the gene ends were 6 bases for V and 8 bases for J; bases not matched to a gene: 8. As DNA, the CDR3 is TGTGCCAGCAGAGGGGAGCGGGAGGTCGATGAGCAGTTCTTC. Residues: CASRGEREVDEQFF.

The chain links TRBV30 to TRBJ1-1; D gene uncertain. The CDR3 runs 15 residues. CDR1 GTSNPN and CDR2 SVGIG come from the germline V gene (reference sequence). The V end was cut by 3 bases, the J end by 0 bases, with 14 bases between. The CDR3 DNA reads TGTGCCTGGAGCCCGATGACACGGTTGAACACTGAAGCTTTCTTT. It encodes CAWSPMTRLNTEAFF. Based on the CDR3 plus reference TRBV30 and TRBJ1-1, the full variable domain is SQTIHQWPATLVQPVGSPLSLECTVEGTSNPNLYWYRQAAGRGLQLLFYSVGIGQISSEVPQNLSASRPQDRQFILSSKKLLLSDSGFYLCAWSPMTRLNTEAFFGQGTRLTVV.

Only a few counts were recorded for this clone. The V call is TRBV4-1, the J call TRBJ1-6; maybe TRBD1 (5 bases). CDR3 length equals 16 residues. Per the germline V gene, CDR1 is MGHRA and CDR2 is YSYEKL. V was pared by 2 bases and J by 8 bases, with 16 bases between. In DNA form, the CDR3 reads TGCGCCAGCAGCCAAAGTTCATACAGGTTGGATTCACCCCTCCACTTT. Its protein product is CASSQSSYRLDSPLHF.

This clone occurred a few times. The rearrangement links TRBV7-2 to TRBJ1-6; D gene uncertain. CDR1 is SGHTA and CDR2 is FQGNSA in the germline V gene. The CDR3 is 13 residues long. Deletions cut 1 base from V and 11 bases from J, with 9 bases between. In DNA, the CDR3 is TGTGCCAGCAGCTTAGGATCCGAAGCACCCCTCCACTTT. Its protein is CASSLGSEAPLHF. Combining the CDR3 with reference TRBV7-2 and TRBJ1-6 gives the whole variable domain GAGVSQSPSNKVTEKGKDVELRCDPISGHTALYWYRQSLGQGLEFLIYFQGNSAPDKSGLPSDRFSAERTGGSVSTLTIQRTQQEDSAVYLCASSLGSEAPLHFGNGTRLTVT.

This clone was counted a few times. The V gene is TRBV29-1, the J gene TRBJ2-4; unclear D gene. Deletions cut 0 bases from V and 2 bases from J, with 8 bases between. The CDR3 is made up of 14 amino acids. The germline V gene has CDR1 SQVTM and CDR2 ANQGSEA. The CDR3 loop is CSVEDQGSKNIQYF. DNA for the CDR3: TGCAGCGTTGAAGATCAAGGGTCCAAAAACATTCAGTACTTC.

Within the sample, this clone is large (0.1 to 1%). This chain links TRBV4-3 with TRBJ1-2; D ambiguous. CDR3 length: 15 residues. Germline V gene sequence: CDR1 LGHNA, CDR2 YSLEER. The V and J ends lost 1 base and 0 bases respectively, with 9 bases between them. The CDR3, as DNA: TGCGCCAGCAGCCAAGTCCAGGTCACTAACTATGGCTACACCTTC. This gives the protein CASSQVQVTNYGYTF.

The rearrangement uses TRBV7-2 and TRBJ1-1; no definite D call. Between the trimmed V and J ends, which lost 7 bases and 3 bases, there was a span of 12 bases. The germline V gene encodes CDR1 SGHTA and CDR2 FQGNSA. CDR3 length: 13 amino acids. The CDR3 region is CASKSYLDTEAFF. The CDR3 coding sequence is TGTGCCAGCAAGTCTTACCTGGACACTGAAGCTTTCTTT.

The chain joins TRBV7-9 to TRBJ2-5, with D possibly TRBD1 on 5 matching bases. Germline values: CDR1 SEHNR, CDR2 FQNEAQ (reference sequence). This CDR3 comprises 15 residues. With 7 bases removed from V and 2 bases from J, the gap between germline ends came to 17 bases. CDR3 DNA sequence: TGTGCCAGCAATTCTAAAGGGGCTCGGCAAGAGACCCAGTACTTC. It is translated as CASNSKGARQETQYF.

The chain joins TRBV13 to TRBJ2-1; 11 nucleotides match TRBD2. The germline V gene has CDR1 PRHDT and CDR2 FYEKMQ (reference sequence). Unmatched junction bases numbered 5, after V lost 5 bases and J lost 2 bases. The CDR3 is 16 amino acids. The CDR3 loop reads CASSLIAGGPYNEQFF. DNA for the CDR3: TGTGCCAGCAGCCTAATAGCGGGAGGGCCCTACAATGAGCAGTTCTTC.

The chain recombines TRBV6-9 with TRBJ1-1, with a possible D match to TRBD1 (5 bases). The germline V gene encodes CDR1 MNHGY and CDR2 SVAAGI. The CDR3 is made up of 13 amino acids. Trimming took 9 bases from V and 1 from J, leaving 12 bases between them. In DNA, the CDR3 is TGTGCCAGAGGTCTGGGACCGAACACTGAAGCTTTCTTT. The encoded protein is CARGLGPNTEAFF.

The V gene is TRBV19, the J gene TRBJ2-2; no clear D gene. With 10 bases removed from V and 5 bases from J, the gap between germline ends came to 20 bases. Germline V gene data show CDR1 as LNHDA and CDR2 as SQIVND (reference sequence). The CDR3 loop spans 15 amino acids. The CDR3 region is CAIYLGGVWTGELFF. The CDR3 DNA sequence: TGTGCCATTTATTTGGGTGGGGTGTGGACCGGGGAGCTGTTTTTT.